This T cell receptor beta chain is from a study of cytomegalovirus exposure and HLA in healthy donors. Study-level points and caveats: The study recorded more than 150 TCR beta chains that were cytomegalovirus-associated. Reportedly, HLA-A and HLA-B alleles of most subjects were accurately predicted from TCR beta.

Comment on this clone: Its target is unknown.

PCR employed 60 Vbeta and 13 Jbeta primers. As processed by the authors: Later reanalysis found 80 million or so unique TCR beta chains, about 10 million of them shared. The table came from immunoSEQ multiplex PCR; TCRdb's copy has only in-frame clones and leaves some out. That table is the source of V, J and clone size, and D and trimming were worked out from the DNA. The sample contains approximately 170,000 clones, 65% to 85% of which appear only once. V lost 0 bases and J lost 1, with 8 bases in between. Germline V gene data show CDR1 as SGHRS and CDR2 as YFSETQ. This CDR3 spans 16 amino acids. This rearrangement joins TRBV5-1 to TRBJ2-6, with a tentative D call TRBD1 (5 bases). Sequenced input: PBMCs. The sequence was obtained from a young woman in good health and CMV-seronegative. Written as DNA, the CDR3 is TGCGCCAGCAGCTTGGAGGGGCTATCTGGGGCCAACGTCCTGACTTTC. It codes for CASSLEGLSGANVLTF.